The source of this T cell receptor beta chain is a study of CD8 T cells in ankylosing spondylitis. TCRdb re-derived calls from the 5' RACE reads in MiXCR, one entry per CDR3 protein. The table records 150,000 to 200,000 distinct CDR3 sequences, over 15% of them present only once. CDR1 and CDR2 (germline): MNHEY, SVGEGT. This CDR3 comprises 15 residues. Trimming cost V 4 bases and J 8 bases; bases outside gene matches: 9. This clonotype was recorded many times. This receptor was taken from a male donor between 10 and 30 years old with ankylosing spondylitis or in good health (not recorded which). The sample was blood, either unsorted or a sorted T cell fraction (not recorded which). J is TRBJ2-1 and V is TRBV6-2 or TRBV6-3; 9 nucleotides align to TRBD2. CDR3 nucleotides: TGTGCCAGCAGTTCCCGCGCGGGAGGGAGGCATGAGCAGTTCTTC. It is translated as CASSSRAGGRHEQFF.